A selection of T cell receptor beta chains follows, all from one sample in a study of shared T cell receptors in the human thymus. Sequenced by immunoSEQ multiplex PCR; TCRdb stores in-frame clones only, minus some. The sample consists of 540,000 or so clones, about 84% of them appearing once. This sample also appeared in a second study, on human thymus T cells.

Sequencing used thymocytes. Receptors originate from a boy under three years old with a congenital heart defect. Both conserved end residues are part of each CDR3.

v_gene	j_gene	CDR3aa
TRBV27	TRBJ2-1	CASSPRSGRASNEQFF
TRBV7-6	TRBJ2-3	CASSPRGLAGATDTQYF
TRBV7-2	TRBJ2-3	CASSSTSGQGSTDTQYF
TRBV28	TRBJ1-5	CASSSSPSLPGQGVQPQHF
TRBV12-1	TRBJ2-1	CASSPSPGSYNEQFF
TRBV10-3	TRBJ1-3	CAISERNGDSGNTIYF
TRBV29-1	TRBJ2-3	CSVEQQGIMDTQYF
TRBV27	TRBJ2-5	CASSPSQNIPGLAGGNGETQYF
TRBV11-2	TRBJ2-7	CASSFLPQGQNEQYF
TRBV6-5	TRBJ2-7	CASSDRGTYEQYF
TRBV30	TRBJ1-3	CAWSEGEAGNTIYF
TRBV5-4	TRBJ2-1	CASSPGEDEQFF
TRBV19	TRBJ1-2	CASADKTDPYGYTF
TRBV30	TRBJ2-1	CAWSVVHNEQFF
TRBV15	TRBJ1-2	CATSIQGAYGYTF
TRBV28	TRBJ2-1	CASQTLPGLAGVFGEQFF
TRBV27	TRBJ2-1	CSTRGTSGYNEQFF
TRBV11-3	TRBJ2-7	CASSLGGDYEQYF
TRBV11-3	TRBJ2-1	CASSLATGGVGSEQFF
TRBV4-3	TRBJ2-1	CASSQEGLGRERGNEQFF
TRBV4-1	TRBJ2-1	CASSLPGRAYNEQFF
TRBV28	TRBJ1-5	CASTRGQGNQPQHF
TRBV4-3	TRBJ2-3	CASSQDWGARLTDTQYF
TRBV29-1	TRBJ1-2	CSVHRGSYGYTF
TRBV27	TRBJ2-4	CASSSNRGKNIQYF
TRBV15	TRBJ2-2	CATSRAGGSTGELFF
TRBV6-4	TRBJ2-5	CASSPGWGQETQYF
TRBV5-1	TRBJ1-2	CASSPRTAHYGYTF
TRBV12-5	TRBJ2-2	CASGLGWGLAGVNTGELFF
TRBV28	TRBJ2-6	CASSSGTAGANVLTF
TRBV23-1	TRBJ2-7	CASSRRWGDYEQYF
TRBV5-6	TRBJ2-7	CASSRGASASYEQYF
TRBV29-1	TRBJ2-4	CSVEGIGTKNIQYF
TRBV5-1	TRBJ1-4	CASSWAGLGEKLFF
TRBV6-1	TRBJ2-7	CASSEVRQHTYEQYF
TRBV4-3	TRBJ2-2	CASSQDVAGIPNTGELFF
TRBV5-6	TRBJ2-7	CASSSGLAVPSYEQYF
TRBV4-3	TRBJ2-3	CASSLQGMREQTSDTQYF
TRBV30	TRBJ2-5	CAWRPSGEGQETQYF
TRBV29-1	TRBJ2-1	CSVISGIHNEQFF